This T cell receptor beta chain appears in the sequencing data of a study of early T cells in non-severe SARS-CoV-2 infection. The CDR3 length is 15 residues. Deletions cut 4 bases from V and 2 bases from J, with 15 bases between. Germline CDR1 SGDLS, CDR2 YYNGEE. MiXCR, run by TCRdb on the 5' RACE reads, gives a single entry per CDR3 protein. The sample comprises around 68,000 distinct CDR3 sequences, approximately 6.1% of which are singletons, and less than 3.5% rests with the top ten. The specimen comprised whole blood, sampled at baseline. The chain recombines TRBV9 with TRBJ2-5, with a weak D call TRBD1 (5 bases). The TCR was taken from an adult who was a healthcare worker with PCR-confirmed SARS-CoV-2 infection or an uninfected control (not recorded which). CDR3 in DNA: TGTGCCAGCAGCCCCCGACAGAGCCCTCAAGAGACCCAGTACTTC. This translates into CASSPRQSPQETQYF.